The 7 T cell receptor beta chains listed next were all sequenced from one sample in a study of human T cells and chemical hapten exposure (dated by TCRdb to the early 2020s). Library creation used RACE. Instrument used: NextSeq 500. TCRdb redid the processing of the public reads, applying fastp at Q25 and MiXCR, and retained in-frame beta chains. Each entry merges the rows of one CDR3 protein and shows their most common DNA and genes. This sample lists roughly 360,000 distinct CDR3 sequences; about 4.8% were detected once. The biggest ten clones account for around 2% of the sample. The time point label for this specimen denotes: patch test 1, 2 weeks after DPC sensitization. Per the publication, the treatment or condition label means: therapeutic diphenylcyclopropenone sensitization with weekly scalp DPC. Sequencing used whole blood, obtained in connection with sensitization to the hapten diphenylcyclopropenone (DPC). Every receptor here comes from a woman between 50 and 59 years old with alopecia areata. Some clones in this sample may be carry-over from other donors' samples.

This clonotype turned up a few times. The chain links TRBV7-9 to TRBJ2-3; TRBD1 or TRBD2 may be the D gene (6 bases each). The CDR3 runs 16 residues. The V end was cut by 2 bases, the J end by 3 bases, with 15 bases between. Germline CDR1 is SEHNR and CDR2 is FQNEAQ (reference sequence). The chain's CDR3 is CASSLWGAKVTDTQYF. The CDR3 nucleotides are TGTGCCAGCAGCTTATGGGGGGCCAAGGTGACAGATACGCAGTATTTT.

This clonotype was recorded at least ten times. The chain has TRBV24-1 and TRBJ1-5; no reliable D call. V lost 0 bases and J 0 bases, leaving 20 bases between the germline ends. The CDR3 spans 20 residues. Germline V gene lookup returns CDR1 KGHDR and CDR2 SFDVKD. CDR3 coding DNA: TGTGCCACCAGTGATTTGTCTGGTCTTCGCATAGGGAGTAGCAATCAGCCCCAGCATTTT. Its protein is CATSDLSGLRIGSSNQPQHF.

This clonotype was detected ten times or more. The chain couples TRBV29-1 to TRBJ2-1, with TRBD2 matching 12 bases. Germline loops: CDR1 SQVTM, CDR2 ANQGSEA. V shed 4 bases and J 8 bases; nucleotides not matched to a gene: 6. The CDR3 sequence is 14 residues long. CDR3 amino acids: CSVARTSGNYEQFF. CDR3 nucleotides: TGCAGCGTTGCCCGGACTAGCGGGAACTATGAGCAGTTCTTC.

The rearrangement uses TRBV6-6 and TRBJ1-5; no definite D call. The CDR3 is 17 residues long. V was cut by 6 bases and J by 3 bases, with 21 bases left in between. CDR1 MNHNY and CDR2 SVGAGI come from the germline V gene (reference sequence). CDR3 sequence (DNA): TGTGCCAGCAGCCCCCTTTTCCTGGGAACAGACAATCAGCCCCAGCATTTT. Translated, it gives CASSPLFLGTDNQPQHF.

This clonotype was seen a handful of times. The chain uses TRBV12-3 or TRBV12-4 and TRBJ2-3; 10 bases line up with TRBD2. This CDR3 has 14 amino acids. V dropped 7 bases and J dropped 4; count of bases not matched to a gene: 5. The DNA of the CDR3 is TGTGCCAGCACCTTAAGCGGGGGGGCAGATACGCAGTATTTT. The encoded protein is CASTLSGGADTQYF.

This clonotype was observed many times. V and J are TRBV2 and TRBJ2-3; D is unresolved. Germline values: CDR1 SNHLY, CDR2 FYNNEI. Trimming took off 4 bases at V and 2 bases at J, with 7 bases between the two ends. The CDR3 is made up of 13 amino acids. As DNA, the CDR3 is TGTGCCAGCAGTGGCGGATACACAGATACGCAGTATTTT. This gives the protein CASSGGYTDTQYF.

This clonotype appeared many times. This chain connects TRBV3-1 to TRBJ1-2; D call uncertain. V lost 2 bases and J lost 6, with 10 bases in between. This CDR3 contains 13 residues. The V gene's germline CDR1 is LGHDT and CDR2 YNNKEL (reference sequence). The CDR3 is CASSQRQKDGYTF. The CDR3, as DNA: TGTGCCAGCAGCCAACGGCAGAAAGATGGCTACACCTTC.